Each of the 31 T cell receptor beta chains below was sequenced from the same sample in a study of vaccination and CD4 T cells after COVID-19 (dated 2022 in TCRdb). Which antigens these TCRs recognize remains unknown. The sample's treatment or condition label, in plain terms: approximately 10-day PBMC culture with coronavirus spike peptide pools or control peptides (ViraFEST assay). Library preparation employed PCR. Sequencing was carried out with an Illumina iSeq 100. At the Johns Hopkins FTIC core, DNA from the cultured CD4+ T cells underwent TCR sequencing with the Oncomine TCR Beta short-read assay. The public reads were reprocessed in TCRdb via fastp at Q25 and MiXCR, keeping in-frame beta chains. A single entry per CDR3 protein holds the most common genes and DNA from its merged rows. This sample has roughly 15,000 distinct CDR3 sequences in its table, and roughly half of those were observed once. Of the sample, around 13% is held by the ten largest clones.

The sequenced material came from CD4+ T cells from blood, cultured in vitro. These receptors all stem from a human donor who had recovered from COVID-19.

In this sample, this clonotype turned up a few times. The chain joins TRBV10-2 to TRBJ2-7, with 11 bases aligning to TRBD2. The CDR3 is 16 residues long. The germline V gene encodes CDR1 WSHSY and CDR2 SAAADI. J gave up 6 bases and V 4 bases, and 11 bases lay outside the gene matches. CDR3 amino acids: CASSAYGTSGGGEQYF. The CDR3 bases are TGCGCCAGCAGTGCCTACGGGACTAGCGGCGGCGGCGAGCAGTACTTC.

This chain links TRBV5-8 with TRBJ1-6, with D hard to call. The germline V gene encodes CDR1 SGHTS and CDR2 YDEGEE. V was pared by 9 bases and J by 0 bases, with 16 bases between. The CDR3 has 16 residues. CDR3 nucleotide sequence: TGTGCCACCTTGGGAGGGAAGAGCTCCTATAATTCACCCCTCCACTTT. It translates to CATLGGKSSYNSPLHF.

The chain links TRBV3-1 to TRBJ2-7; 9 bases map to TRBD1. The trim removed 4 bases at V and 1 base at J, leaving 2 bases unmatched. This CDR3 comprises 14 residues. Germline CDR1 reads LGHDT; CDR2 reads YNNKEL (reference sequence). The CDR3, as DNA: TGTGCCAGCAGCCGGGACAGGGTTTCCTACGAGCAGTACTTC. As protein: CASSRDRVSYEQYF.

The chain carries TRBV20-1 and TRBJ2-7, with a possible D match to TRBD2 (5 bases). The CDR3 covers 13 residues. V was pared by 3 bases and J by 5 bases, with 14 bases between. CDR1 DFQATT and CDR2 SNEGSKA come from the germline V gene (reference sequence). For the CDR3, the DNA is TGCAGTGCTAGTCAGCGGCCCCTAGACGAGCAGTACTTC. It translates to CSASQRPLDEQYF.

The chain joins TRBV19 to TRBJ1-6; unclear D gene. With 0 bases removed from V and 7 bases from J, the gap between germline ends came to 10 bases. There are 15 residues in the CDR3. Germline values: CDR1 LNHDA, CDR2 SQIVND (reference sequence). CDR3 coding DNA: TGTGCCAGTAGTATAGATAGGACCGGAAATTCACCCCTCCACTTT. Translated, it gives CASSIDRTGNSPLHF.

The gene calls are TRBV6-2 or TRBV6-3 and TRBJ2-1; 7 bases line up with TRBD2. The CDR3 is made up of 12 amino acids. V was clipped by 10 bases and J by 4 bases; unmatched bases: 4. Germline CDR1 MNHEY, CDR2 SVGEGT. The CDR3 nucleotides are TGTGCCATCGGGAGGCCATACAATGAGCAGTTCTTC. Protein: CAIGRPYNEQFF.

This chain links TRBV20-1 with TRBJ2-7; 9 nucleotides align to TRBD2. V was clipped by 7 bases and J by 4 bases; unmatched bases: 8. Germline V gene data show CDR1 as DFQATT and CDR2 as SNEGSKA (reference sequence). The CDR3 extends over 13 amino acids. The CDR3: CSVMTSGIYEQYF. The CDR3, as DNA: TGCAGTGTTATGACTAGCGGAATTTACGAGCAGTACTTC.

The J gene is TRBJ1-5, the V gene TRBV7-2; D not certain. Germline CDR1 is SGHTA and CDR2 is FQGNSA. V lost 1 base to trimming and J lost 7 bases, with 8 bases between them. The CDR3 totals 13 residues. The CDR3 is CASSLETQQPQHF. The CDR3 DNA is TGTGCCAGCAGCTTAGAAACCCAACAGCCCCAGCATTTT.

The chain is built from TRBV12-3 or TRBV12-4 and TRBJ2-5; D ambiguous. This CDR3 comprises 13 residues. Trimming left V 8 bases short and J 1 base short, with 11 bases between. This CDR3 is CASVESIQETQYF. The CDR3 coding sequence is TGTGCCAGCGTTGAGAGTATCCAAGAGACCCAGTACTTC.

As to this clonotype: The junction differs from germline at one of its ends, possibly a read error. The rearrangement links TRBV5-4 to TRBJ2-2; 9 bases fit TRBD1. Germline V gene data show CDR1 as SGHNT and CDR2 as YYREEE (reference sequence). CDR3 length: 16 amino acids. The CDR3 DNA follows: TGTGCCAGCAGCTTGTTACAGGGGGCCTTCACCGGGGAGCCGTTTTTT. It specifies CASSLLQGAFTGEPFF.

V and J are TRBV7-2 and TRBJ2-7; TRBD2 aligns across 10 bases. CDR1 is SGHTA and CDR2 is FQGNSA in the germline V gene. After removal of 3 bases from V and 7 bases from J, the junction contained 6 bases not matched to a gene. The CDR3 totals 14 residues. The DNA of the CDR3 is TGTGCCAGCAGCTTGCTAGCGGGAGAACGGGAGCAGTACTTC. Amino acid sequence: CASSLLAGEREQYF.

This clonotype showed up just a few times. The V and J genes are TRBV11-1 and TRBJ2-5; 7 bases match TRBD1. Unmatched junction bases numbered 2, after V lost 3 bases and J lost 4 bases. Germline CDR1 SGHAT, CDR2 FQDESV (reference sequence). The CDR3 spans 13 residues. The CDR3 coding sequence is TGTGCCAGCAGCTTCCCAGGGGGAGAGACCCAGTACTTC. Its protein is CASSFPGGETQYF.

There are a few counts of this clonotype. The CDR3 here is CASSWTSETGELFF. CDR3 sequence (DNA): TGTGCCAGCAGTTGGACTAGCGAGACCGGGGAGCTGTTTTTT. The V and J genes are TRBV6-2 or TRBV6-3 and TRBJ2-2; 9 bases match TRBD2. With V trimmed by 4 bases and J by 5 bases, 2 bases remained unmatched. The germline gives CDR1 MNHEY, CDR2 SVGEGT. The CDR3 length is 14 residues.

This chain uses TRBV7-2 with TRBJ1-5; tentatively, D is TRBD1 (5 bases). The CDR3 sequence is 15 residues long. V dropped 2 bases and J dropped 7 bases, with 15 bases sitting between them. CDR1 SGHTA and CDR2 FQGNSA come from the germline V gene. The CDR3 loop reads CASSLTDSREQPQHF. CDR3 coding DNA: TGTGCCAGCAGCTTAACCGACAGTAGGGAACAGCCCCAGCATTTT.

This sequence joins TRBV12-3 or TRBV12-4 and TRBJ1-6, with D unresolved. The CDR3 spans 14 residues. V lost 5 bases to trimming and J lost 0 bases, with 5 bases between them. The DNA of the CDR3 is TGTGCCAGCAGTCTAAGCTCCTATAATTCACCCCTCCACTTT. Translating it yields CASSLSSYNSPLHF.

The chain carries TRBV12-3 or TRBV12-4 and TRBJ1-1, with 7 bases matching TRBD1. Trimming removed 6 bases from V and 4 bases from J; junction bases left unmatched: 8. The CDR3 is 14 residues long. CDR3 residues: CASREIDRATEAFF. CDR3 sequence (DNA): TGTGCCAGCAGAGAGATCGACAGGGCCACTGAAGCTTTCTTT.

The chain couples TRBV6-1 to TRBJ2-7; D perhaps matches TRBD2 (6 bases). The germline V gene has CDR1 MNHNS and CDR2 SASEGT. V lost 7 bases to trimming and J lost 0 bases, with 22 bases between them. The CDR3 is 17 amino acids. CDR3 region: CASNSGGRSHNSYEQYF. Written as DNA, the CDR3 is TGTGCCAGCAACTCCGGAGGGCGGTCCCATAACTCCTACGAGCAGTACTTC.

The chain uses TRBV12-3 or TRBV12-4 and TRBJ2-7; D gene ambiguous. Between the trimmed V and J ends, which lost 6 bases and 3 bases, there was a span of 12 bases. This CDR3 region has 13 residues. Here the CDR3 reads CASRRTARYEQYF. As DNA, the CDR3 is TGTGCCAGCAGGCGGACGGCTCGCTACGAGCAGTACTTC.

The V call is TRBV7-2, the J call TRBJ1-3, with D unresolved. This CDR3 region has 15 residues. Germline V gene lookup returns CDR1 SGHTA and CDR2 FQGNSA. Between the trimmed V and J ends, which lost 5 bases and 0 bases, there was a span of 11 bases. Written as DNA, the CDR3 is TGTGCCAGCAGCCAGGACGGCAACTCTGGAAACACCATATATTTT. Amino acids: CASSQDGNSGNTIYF.

The table lists this clonotype with a few counts. The V gene is TRBV2, the J gene TRBJ1-1; TRBD1 is a possible D gene (5 bases). CDR1 and CDR2 (germline): SNHLY, FYNNEI. CDR3 length: 14 residues. Trimming pared 2 bases from V and 3 bases from J, leaving 10 bases between. The CDR3 region is CASSEIRGDTEAFF. In DNA form, the CDR3 reads TGTGCCAGCAGTGAAATTCGAGGGGACACTGAAGCTTTCTTT.

This clonotype has only a few counts. The genes are TRBV24-1 and TRBJ1-5; D is undetermined. CDR1 KGHDR and CDR2 SFDVKD come from the germline V gene. CDR3 length: 17 amino acids. V was clipped by 1 base and J by 7 bases, with 19 bases between them. This CDR3 reads CATSDFTRSPFVQPQHF. The CDR3 bases are TGTGCCACCAGTGATTTTACCCGGAGCCCGTTCGTACAGCCCCAGCATTTT.

J is TRBJ2-1 and V is TRBV20-1; 13 bases are a match to TRBD2. J lost 4 bases, V lost 5 bases, and 5 bases had no gene match. The CDR3 is 15 residues long. Germline assignment: CDR1 DFQATT and CDR2 SNEGSKA (reference sequence). CDR3 sequence: CSAPTSGRVYNEQFF. DNA of the CDR3: TGCAGTGCTCCTACTAGCGGGAGGGTTTACAATGAGCAGTTCTTC.

V usage is TRBV4-2 and J usage is TRBJ2-5; D is perhaps TRBD1 (5 bases). Germline V CDR1 and CDR2: LGHNA, YNFKEQ. The CDR3 has 14 amino acids. Deletions cut 3 bases from V and 5 bases from J, with 13 bases between. The CDR3 DNA is TGTGCCAGCAGCCATCTAGGGGTTCACGAGACCCAGTACTTC. As protein: CASSHLGVHETQYF.

V and J are TRBV20-1 and TRBJ1-5; TRBD1 matches at 7 bases. The CDR3 extends over 12 amino acids. Germline CDR1 DFQATT, CDR2 SNEGSKA (reference sequence). After removal of 6 bases from V and 6 bases from J, the junction contained 5 bases not matched to a gene. The CDR3 here is CSARQGSQPQHF. CDR3 DNA sequence: TGCAGTGCGCGACAGGGAAGTCAGCCCCAGCATTTT.

The sample holds a few counts of this clonotype. The chain carries TRBV7-2 and TRBJ1-5; no reliable D call. The CDR3 totals 14 residues. Trimming stripped 5 bases from V and 5 bases from J, with 13 bases between. Germline V gene lookup returns CDR1 SGHTA and CDR2 FQGNSA. The CDR3: CASSPQPTDQPQHF. CDR3 in DNA: TGTGCCAGCAGCCCGCAACCGACGGATCAGCCCCAGCATTTT.

The chain couples TRBV20-1 to TRBJ1-1, with D perhaps matching TRBD1 (6 bases). The V end lost 6 bases, the J end lost 7 bases, and 9 bases lay between the germline ends. This CDR3 region has 10 residues. Germline V gene sequence: CDR1 DFQATT, CDR2 SNEGSKA (reference sequence). CDR3 sequence: CSAADSEAFF. CDR3 nucleotide sequence: TGCAGTGCGGCGGACAGTGAAGCTTTCTTT.

The sample holds a few counts of this clonotype. The chain has TRBV4-3 and TRBJ2-2, with D possibly TRBD1 on 6 matching bases. The V end was cut by 3 bases, the J end by 5 bases, with 25 bases between. The CDR3 is made up of 19 amino acids. The germline CDR1 and CDR2 sequences are LGHNA and YSLEER. CDR3 bases: TGCGCCAGCAGCCAGTTAGGGTCGGCTAGGGGGAGAGGAACCGGGGAGCTGTTTTTT. This sequence encodes CASSQLGSARGRGTGELFF.

The chain recombines TRBV7-2 with TRBJ2-2; D may correspond to TRBD1 or TRBD2 (5 bases each). The CDR3 runs to 14 residues. The germline V gene has CDR1 SGHTA and CDR2 FQGNSA. Trimming removed 1 base at V and 6 bases at J, with 9 bases between. The CDR3 here is CASSLGGGPGELFF. CDR3 coding DNA: TGTGCCAGCAGCTTAGGTGGGGGTCCCGGGGAGCTGTTTTTT.

The chain links TRBV7-9 to TRBJ2-3, with TRBD1 identical over 11 bases. After removal of 5 bases from V and 5 bases from J, the junction contained 6 bases not matched to a gene. In germline, CDR1 is SEHNR, CDR2 FQNEAQ (reference sequence). The CDR3 runs to 15 residues. The CDR3 loop is CASSAGTGGIDTQYF. As DNA, the CDR3 is TGTGCCAGCAGCGCCGGGACAGGGGGTATAGATACGCAGTATTTT. The variable domain in full, completed from reference TRBV7-9 and TRBJ2-3, reads DTGVSQNPRHKITKRGQNVTFRCDPISEHNRLYWYRQTLGQGPEFLTYFQNEAQLEKSRLLSDRFSAERPKGSFSTLEIQRTEQGDSAMYLCASSAGTGGIDTQYFGPGTRLTVL.

The sample holds a few counts of this clonotype. The V call is TRBV11-3, the J call TRBJ1-1; D not certain. Trimming left V 5 bases short and J 7 bases short, with 11 bases between. Germline CDR1 reads SGHNT; CDR2 reads YENEEA. This CDR3 has 12 amino acids. This CDR3 is CASSPGEYEAFF. The CDR3 DNA is TGTGCCAGCAGCCCGGGCGAGTATGAAGCTTTCTTT.

The chain carries TRBV18 and TRBJ2-3, with D unclear. V shed 2 bases and J shed 8 bases, with 17 bases lying between them. The V gene's germline CDR1 is KGHSH and CDR2 LQKENI. The CDR3 is made up of 15 amino acids. The CDR3 spells CASSPLSQERGTQYF. The DNA for the CDR3 is TGTGCCAGCTCACCATTGTCCCAGGAAAGAGGTACGCAGTATTTT. Full variable domain (missing parts from reference TRBV18 and TRBJ2-3): NAGVMQNPRHLVRRRGQEARLRCSPMKGHSHVYWYRQLPEEGLKFMVYLQKENIIDESGMPKERFSAEFPKEGPSILRIQQVVRGDSAAYFCASSPLSQERGTQYFGPGTRLTVL.